This entry concerns a single TCR beta chain. Its antigen is still unknown. This sample also contains other DNA sequences that code for the same CDR3. The CDR3 extends over 14 amino acids. V was clipped by 0 bases and J by 6 bases; unmatched bases: 2. Germline CDR1 reads SGHRS; CDR2 reads YFSETQ. The table came from immunoSEQ multiplex PCR; TCRdb's copy has only in-frame clones and leaves some out. The sample includes roughly 2,300,000 clones, around 93% of them seen just once. The data derive from a study of shared clonotypes between healthy human individuals. General study points: It was observed that about 5% of naive CD4 clonotypes were shared across a few donors. Few donors limited the genetic and exposure-history diversity represented.

The sample consisted of naive CD4+ T cells from PBMCs. Specified subset: CD45RA+ positively selected. The chain combines TRBV5-1 with TRBJ2-2; 7 nucleotides line up with TRBD1. The TCR was taken from a man aged 18 to 29 in good health. Some clones in this sample may be carry-over from other donors' samples. The CDR3, as DNA: TGCGCCAGCAGCTTGGCACAGGGGCCCGGGGAGCTGTTTTTT. This encodes CASSLAQGPGELFF.